The 31 T cell receptor beta chains below were found in one sample sequenced in a study of T cell responses to AZD1222 COVID-19 vaccine (TCRdb year 2021). Library preparation was by the immunoSEQ multiplex PCR assay. This immuneACCESS table, as held by TCRdb, lists in-frame sequences with V and J called but not all clones. Of the missing ones, under half trace to an unresolved V gene in checked studies; the others have no known cause. The sample table contains over 100,000 clones; only one count was recorded for 89% of them. The ten top clones hold roughly 6.3% of the sample. According to the study, the label for this sample's time point signals: baseline before first vaccination. The sequencing used peripheral blood, collected on day 0 of AZD1222 vaccination. The receptors originated from an adult in good health.

V is TRBV19 and J is TRBJ2-7; the D gene is possibly TRBD1 (6 bases). Trimming removed 5 bases from V and 6 bases from J, with 14 bases in between. The CDR3 has 13 residues. Germline V CDR1 and CDR2: LNHDA, SQIVND (reference sequence). The CDR3 spells CASSQWDTGEQYF. For the CDR3, the DNA is TGTGCCAGTAGTCAGTGGGACACCGGCGAGCAGTACTTC.

The rearrangement uses TRBV7-9 and TRBJ1-4; D call uncertain. Per germline, CDR1 SEHNR and CDR2 FQNEAQ (reference sequence). The CDR3 is made up of 12 amino acids. V dropped 5 bases and J dropped 15 bases, with 16 bases sitting between them. This chain's CDR3 is CASSRGWSRVFF. For the CDR3, the DNA is TGTGCCAGCAGCCGAGGTTGGAGTAGGGTGTTTTTT.

This clone was detected once. The chain couples TRBV6-6 to TRBJ2-1; 12 bases match TRBD2. The CDR3 is made up of 14 amino acids. Looked up from germline, CDR1 is MNHNY and CDR2 is SVGAGI (reference sequence). With V trimmed by 5 bases and J by 10 bases, 6 bases remained unmatched. The CDR3 loop reads CASSPSGGVGEQFF. CDR3 nucleotides: TGTGCCAGCAGTCCTAGCGGGGGGGTAGGGGAGCAGTTCTTC.

The CDR3 DNA sequence: TGTGCTAGTGGTTTGCCCGGGACAGACTATGGCTACACCTTC. It is translated as CASGLPGTDYGYTF. The chain recombines TRBV12-5 with TRBJ1-2; the match to TRBD1 covers 7 bases. Germline values: CDR1 LGHNT, CDR2 FRNRAP. The V and J ends lost 2 bases and 3 bases, in that order; junction bases with no gene match: 3. The CDR3 spans 14 residues.

Points on this clone: At one boundary the junction diverges from the germline segment, which might be a read error. The rearrangement links TRBV2 to TRBJ1-2; 9 bases map to TRBD1. Germline CDR1 reads SNHLY; CDR2 reads FYNNEI. This CDR3 spans 13 amino acids. The CDR3 region has the DNA TGTGCCAGCAGGGGGGACAGGGCTTATGTCTACACCTTC. Its translation: CASRGDRAYVYTF.

The chain combines TRBV19 with TRBJ1-3, with D maybe TRBD1 (5 bases). V dropped 5 bases and J dropped 6 bases, with 11 bases sitting between them. CDR1 LNHDA and CDR2 SQIVND come from the germline V gene (reference sequence). This CDR3 region has 13 residues. This CDR3 is CASSFRDQNTIYF. In DNA, the CDR3 is TGTGCCAGTAGTTTCCGGGACCAAAACACCATATATTTT. The full variable domain, with the rest looked up from reference TRBV19 and TRBJ1-3, is DGGITQSPKYLFRKEGQNVTLSCEQNLNHDAMYWYRQDPGQGLRLIYYSQIVNDFQKGDIAEGYSVSREKKESFPLTVTSAQKNPTAFYLCASSFRDQNTIYFGEGSWLTVV.

The chain uses TRBV18 and TRBJ1-1; D is undetermined. The CDR3 totals 15 residues. Trimming left V 2 bases short and J 1 base short, with 11 bases between. Germline V CDR1 and CDR2: KGHSH, LQKENI. The CDR3 DNA reads TGTGCCAGCTCACCATCCACAGCCAAGAACACTGAAGCTTTCTTT. Its translation is CASSPSTAKNTEAFF.

This rearrangement joins TRBV9 to TRBJ2-1; no clear D gene. Germline-derived CDR1 and CDR2 are SGDLS and YYNGEE. Trimming removed 2 bases at V and 0 bases at J, with 6 bases between. This CDR3 has 14 amino acids. The CDR3 bases are TGTGCCAGCAGCGTCTCCCACTCCTACAATGAGCAGTTCTTC. Its protein product is CASSVSHSYNEQFF.

V is TRBV18 and J is TRBJ1-1, with a weak D call TRBD1 (6 bases). The germline V gene has CDR1 KGHSH and CDR2 LQKENI. With 1 base removed from V and 1 base from J, the gap between germline ends came to 28 bases. There are 21 residues in the CDR3. CDR3 sequence (DNA): TGTGCCAGCTCACCACTCCTGTTAGTGGACTCAATTGACAGGTCGAACACTGAAGCTTTCTTT. Its translation: CASSPLLLVDSIDRSNTEAFF.

V gene TRBV5-6 combines with J gene TRBJ2-5, with D unresolved. This CDR3 contains 11 residues. V lost 1 base and J lost 5, with 3 bases in between. Germline CDR1 SGHDT, CDR2 YYEEEE. The CDR3 region has the DNA TGTGCCAGCAGCTTGAGCGAGACCCAGTACTTC. Encoded protein: CASSLSETQYF.

This sequence joins TRBV6-1 and TRBJ1-3; D ambiguous. The V gene's germline CDR1 is MNHNS and CDR2 SASEGT. Trimming cost V 2 bases and J 0 bases, with 11 bases left between them. The CDR3 has 16 residues. The CDR3 DNA follows: TGTGCCAGCAGTGAATTGGCAGAACCCTCTGGAAACACCATATATTTT. Its protein product is CASSELAEPSGNTIYF.

This rearrangement joins TRBV18 to TRBJ2-3, with a weak D call TRBD1 (7 bases). Per germline, CDR1 KGHSH and CDR2 LQKENI. V was shortened by 6 bases and J by 6 bases, with 19 bases between the two germline ends. The length of the CDR3 is 15 residues. CDR3 sequence reads: CASSRDSSEADTQYF. The CDR3 nucleotides are TGTGCCAGCTCGCGGGACAGCTCCGAGGCGGATACGCAGTATTTT. Full variable domain (remainder filled in from reference TRBV18 and TRBJ2-3): NAGVMQNPRHLVRRRGQEARLRCSPMKGHSHVYWYRQLPEEGLKFMVYLQKENIIDESGMPKERFSAEFPKEGPSILRIQQVVRGDSAAYFCASSRDSSEADTQYFGPGTRLTVL.

This rearrangement joins TRBV6-2 or TRBV6-3 to TRBJ1-2; 8 bases map to TRBD1. J lost 8 bases, V lost 2 bases, and 7 bases had no gene match. The CDR3 extends over 14 amino acids. Germline CDR1 and CDR2: MNHEY and SVGEGT. CDR3 bases: TGTGCCAGCAGTTACCCCGACAGGGGTCGAGGCTACACCTTC. Its protein product is CASSYPDRGRGYTF.

The V and J genes are TRBV11-2 and TRBJ1-1; possibly TRBD1 for D (6 bases). Trimming stripped 2 bases from V and 0 bases from J, with 10 bases between. The CDR3 is 15 amino acids. CDR1 is SGHAT and CDR2 is FQNNGV in the germline V gene. CDR3 protein: CASSLSGQMNTEAFF. The CDR3 DNA is TGTGCCAGCAGCTTATCCGGACAGATGAACACTGAAGCTTTCTTT.

The chain has TRBV19 and TRBJ1-1; the match to TRBD1 covers 9 bases. Per the germline V gene, CDR1 is LNHDA and CDR2 is SQIVND (reference sequence). The CDR3 spans 13 residues. With V trimmed by 5 bases and J by 6 bases, 4 bases remained unmatched. The CDR3 spells CASSVGQGPEAFF. CDR3 in DNA: TGTGCCAGTAGTGTGGGACAGGGACCTGAAGCTTTCTTT.

The chain combines TRBV6-5 with TRBJ1-6, with 9 bases fitting TRBD1. Germline assignment: CDR1 MNHEY and CDR2 SVGAGI. The length of the CDR3 is 15 residues. V lost 6 bases to trimming and J lost 7 bases; unmatched junction nucleotides: 7. The CDR3 reads CASRTTGGSNSPLHF. The CDR3, as DNA: TGTGCCAGCAGAACAACAGGGGGCTCCAATTCACCCCTCCACTTT.

In DNA, the CDR3 is TGTGCCAGCAGCCAAAAGGAACAGCAGTACTTC. Its protein is CASSQKEQQYF. The J gene is TRBJ2-7, the V gene TRBV7-9; D ambiguous. V was pared by 5 bases and J by 8 bases, with 10 bases between. The CDR3 totals 11 residues. Germline CDR1 is SEHNR and CDR2 is FQNEAQ (reference sequence).

This chain uses TRBV5-4 with TRBJ2-1, with D hard to call. V lost 4 bases and J 8 bases, leaving 7 bases between the germline ends. Germline CDR1 and CDR2: SGHNT and YYREEE (reference sequence). The CDR3 length is 11 residues. The CDR3 protein is CASSGGYEQFF. The DNA for the CDR3 is TGTGCCAGCAGCGGTGGATATGAGCAGTTCTTC.

The gene calls are TRBV10-3 and TRBJ2-2, with no clear D. CDR3 size: 15 residues. Germline V gene sequence: CDR1 ENHRY, CDR2 SYGVKD. Trimming removed 4 bases at V and 1 base at J, with 10 bases between. In nucleotides, the CDR3 is TGTGCCATCAGTGGGCTTAGGAAGAACACCGGGGAGCTGTTTTTT. It translates to CAISGLRKNTGELFF.

Of note for this clone: Mismatch with germline at one junction end may stem from a read error. The genes are TRBV5-4 and TRBJ2-2; D may be TRBD2 (7 bases). The CDR3 runs 16 residues. The germline V gene encodes CDR1 SGHNT and CDR2 YYREEE (reference sequence). The CDR3 protein is CASSLGGPTNTGELFF. CDR3 in DNA: TGTGCCAGCAGTTTGGGGGGGCCCACGAACACCGGGGAGCTGTTTTTT. The whole variable domain, remainder taken from reference TRBV5-4 and TRBJ2-2, is ETGVTQSPTHLIKTRGQQVTLRCSSQSGHNTVSWYQQALGQGPQFIFQYYREEENGRGNFPPRFSGLQFPNYSSELNVNALELDDSALYLCASSLGGPTNTGELFFGEGSRLTVL.

The chain recombines TRBV5-1 with TRBJ2-3, with D uncertain. The CDR3 contains 16 residues. V was pared by 0 bases and J by 2 bases, with 13 bases between. Germline V gives CDR1 SGHRS, CDR2 YFSETQ. The CDR3 DNA reads TGCGCCAGCAGCTTGGCTTGGCAGAAAACCACAGATACGCAGTATTTT. Translating gives CASSLAWQKTTDTQYF.

This clone was observed once. This rearrangement joins TRBV11-3 to TRBJ1-1; D perhaps matches TRBD1 (6 bases). This CDR3 spans 15 amino acids. CDR1 is SGHNT, CDR2 YENEEA, per germline. The V end lost 5 bases, the J end lost 1 base, and 14 bases lay between the germline ends. CDR3 sequence (DNA): TGTGCCAGCAGCGCACAGGGCGGGGGGAACACTGAAGCTTTCTTT. Its translation is CASSAQGGGNTEAFF.

The chain links TRBV28 to TRBJ1-5; D is unclear. Trimming removed 6 bases at V and 4 bases at J, with 16 bases between. Looked up from germline, CDR1 is MDHEN and CDR2 is SYDVKM. The CDR3 loop spans 15 amino acids. The CDR3 DNA follows: TGTGCCAGCAGCAGAGACCCGTTGGGAAATCAGCCCCAGCATTTT. Residues: CASSRDPLGNQPQHF.

The chain recombines TRBV12-5 with TRBJ1-2; D ambiguous. CDR3 size: 10 residues. Trimming removed 2 bases from V and 8 bases from J, with 3 bases in between. Germline values: CDR1 LGHNT, CDR2 FRNRAP. The CDR3 DNA reads TGTGCTAGTGGTTTGAACGGCTACACCTTC. Translated, it gives CASGLNGYTF.

This clone was seen just once. The chain combines TRBV7-9 with TRBJ1-1, with D perhaps matching TRBD1 (6 bases). The CDR3 extends over 14 amino acids. The germline V gene encodes CDR1 SEHNR and CDR2 FQNEAQ (reference sequence). The ends were cut back, 1 base at V and 0 bases at J, with 6 bases in the middle. The CDR3 here is CASSLGTVNTEAFF. The CDR3 DNA is TGTGCCAGCAGCTTAGGGACAGTGAACACTGAAGCTTTCTTT.

The V gene is TRBV10-3, the J gene TRBJ1-4; TRBD1 agrees at 8 bases. Per the germline V gene, CDR1 is ENHRY and CDR2 is SYGVKD. Trimming at V came to 2 bases and at J to 7 bases, leaving 9 bases not matched to a gene. CDR3 length equals 16 residues. The CDR3 sequence: CAISELAGRGPEKLFF. For the CDR3, the DNA is TGTGCCATCAGTGAGCTGGCCGGCAGGGGGCCTGAAAAACTGTTTTTT.

The table lists this clone with a few counts. The chain couples TRBV5-6 to TRBJ1-2; possibly TRBD1 for D (5 bases). Trimming pared 4 bases from V and 8 bases from J, leaving 12 bases between. The germline V gene encodes CDR1 SGHDT and CDR2 YYEEEE. The CDR3 is 12 amino acids. The CDR3: CASSIGVEGYTF. CDR3 DNA sequence: TGTGCCAGCAGCATAGGGGTGGAGGGCTACACCTTC. The variable domain in full, with the rest retrieved from reference TRBV5-6 and TRBJ1-2, is DAGVTQSPTHLIKTRGQQVTLRCSPKSGHDTVSWYQQALGQGPQFIFQYYEEEERQRGNFPDRFSGHQFPNYSSELNVNALLLGDSALYLCASSIGVEGYTFGSGTRLTVV.

This chain connects TRBV5-1 to TRBJ2-5; D not certain. V was shortened by 1 base and J by 5 bases, with 12 bases between the two germline ends. The CDR3 runs to 14 residues. Germline CDR1 and CDR2: SGHRS and YFSETQ. The CDR3 region is CASSLSGPGETQYF. The CDR3 DNA is TGCGCCAGCAGCTTGTCTGGACCTGGTGAGACCCAGTACTTC. Combining the CDR3 with reference TRBV5-1 and TRBJ2-5 gives the whole variable domain KAGVTQTPRYLIKTRGQQVTLSCSPISGHRSVSWYQQTPGQGLQFLFEYFSETQRNKGNFPGRFSGRQFSNSRSEMNVSTLELGDSALYLCASSLSGPGETQYFGPGTRLLVL.

Notes on this clone: Additional DNA sequences in this sample encode the identical CDR3. The rearrangement joins TRBV19 to TRBJ1-5; D is ambiguous. This CDR3 is 15 amino acids long. Germline V CDR1 and CDR2: LNHDA, SQIVND (reference sequence). V was cut by 5 bases and J by 0 bases, with 11 bases left in between. For the CDR3, the DNA is TGTGCCAGTAGTCTCACCCTCGGTAGCAATCAGCCCCAGCATTTT. Its translation: CASSLTLGSNQPQHF.

CDR3 in amino acids: CASSLRQYGEAFF. The CDR3, as DNA: TGTGCCAGCAGCTTGCGTCAGTATGGTGAAGCTTTCTTT. The chain couples TRBV11-3 to TRBJ1-1; D ambiguous. The CDR3 is 13 residues long. Germline CDR1 SGHNT, CDR2 YENEEA. V lost 3 bases and J 7 bases, leaving 12 bases between the germline ends.

The table lists this clone with a count of one. This CDR3 reads CSAMYGRGAFF. DNA of the CDR3: TGCAGTGCTATGTATGGCCGGGGAGCTTTCTTT. The rearrangement joins TRBV20-1 to TRBJ1-1; D is uncertain. Germline assignment: CDR1 DFQATT and CDR2 SNEGSKA (reference sequence). Trimming stripped 4 bases from V and 10 bases from J, with 13 bases between. The CDR3 totals 11 residues.